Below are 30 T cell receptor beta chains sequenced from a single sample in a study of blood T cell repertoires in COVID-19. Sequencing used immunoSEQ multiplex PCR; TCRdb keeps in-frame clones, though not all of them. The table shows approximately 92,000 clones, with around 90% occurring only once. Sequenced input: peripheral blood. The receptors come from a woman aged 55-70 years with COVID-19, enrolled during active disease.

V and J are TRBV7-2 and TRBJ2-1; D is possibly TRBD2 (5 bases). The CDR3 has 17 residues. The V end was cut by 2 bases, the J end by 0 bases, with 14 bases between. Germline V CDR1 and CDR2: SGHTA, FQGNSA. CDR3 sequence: CASSLRFDYSSYNEQFF. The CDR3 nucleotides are TGTGCCAGCAGCTTACGTTTTGACTATAGCTCCTACAATGAGCAGTTCTTC.

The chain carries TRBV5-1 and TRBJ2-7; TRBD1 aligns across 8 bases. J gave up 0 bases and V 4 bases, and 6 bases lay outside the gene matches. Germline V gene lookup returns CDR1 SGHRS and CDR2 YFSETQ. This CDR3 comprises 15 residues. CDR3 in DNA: TGCGCCAGCAGCCTCGACAGGGGTCGCTCCTACGAGCAGTACTTC. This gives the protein CASSLDRGRSYEQYF.

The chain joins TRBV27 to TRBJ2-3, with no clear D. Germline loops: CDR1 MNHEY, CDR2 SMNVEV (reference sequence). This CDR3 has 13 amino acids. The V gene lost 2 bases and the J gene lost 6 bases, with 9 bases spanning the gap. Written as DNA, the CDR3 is TGTGCCAGCAGTTTAAGGCGGCTCGATACGCAGTATTTT. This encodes CASSLRRLDTQYF.

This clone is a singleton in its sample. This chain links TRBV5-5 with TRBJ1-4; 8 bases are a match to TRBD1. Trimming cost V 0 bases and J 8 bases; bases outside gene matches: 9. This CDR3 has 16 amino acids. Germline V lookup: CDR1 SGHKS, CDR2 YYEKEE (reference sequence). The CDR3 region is CASSLGDRILGEKLFF. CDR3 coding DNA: TGTGCCAGCAGCTTGGGGGACAGGATCCTGGGGGAAAAACTGTTTTTT.

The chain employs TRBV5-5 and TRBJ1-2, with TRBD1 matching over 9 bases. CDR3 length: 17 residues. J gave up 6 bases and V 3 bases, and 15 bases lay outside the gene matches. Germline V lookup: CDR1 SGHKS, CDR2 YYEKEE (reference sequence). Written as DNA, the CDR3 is TGTGCCAGCAGCTGGGGCCCGGGACAGGGCACCCTACATGGCTACACCTTC. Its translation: CASSWGPGQGTLHGYTF.

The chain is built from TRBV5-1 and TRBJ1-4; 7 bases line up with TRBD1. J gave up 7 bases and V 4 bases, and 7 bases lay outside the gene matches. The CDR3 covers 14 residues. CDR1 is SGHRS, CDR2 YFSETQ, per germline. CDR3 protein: CASSGDSTTEKLFF. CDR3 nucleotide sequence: TGCGCCAGCAGCGGGGACAGCACGACTGAAAAACTGTTTTTT.

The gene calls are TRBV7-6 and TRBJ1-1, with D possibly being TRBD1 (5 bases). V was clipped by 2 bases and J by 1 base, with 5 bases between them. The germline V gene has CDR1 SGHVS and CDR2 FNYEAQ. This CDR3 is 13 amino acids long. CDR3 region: CASSLRGNTEAFF. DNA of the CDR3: TGTGCCAGCAGCTTAAGGGGGAACACTGAAGCTTTCTTT.

The CDR3, as DNA: TGTGCCAGCAGCCCCACAGGGAATGAGCAGTTCTTC. Its translation: CASSPTGNEQFF. The rearrangement joins TRBV11-2 to TRBJ2-1; tentatively, D is TRBD1 (6 bases). Germline V gives CDR1 SGHAT, CDR2 FQNNGV. The CDR3 runs to 12 residues. With 5 bases removed from V and 7 bases from J, the gap between germline ends came to 9 bases.

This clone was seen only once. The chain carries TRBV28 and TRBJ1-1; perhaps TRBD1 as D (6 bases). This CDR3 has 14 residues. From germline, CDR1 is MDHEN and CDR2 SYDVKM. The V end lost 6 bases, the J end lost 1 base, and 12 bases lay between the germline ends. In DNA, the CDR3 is TGTGCCAGCAGGAAACAGGGTACGAACACTGAAGCTTTCTTT. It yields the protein CASRKQGTNTEAFF.

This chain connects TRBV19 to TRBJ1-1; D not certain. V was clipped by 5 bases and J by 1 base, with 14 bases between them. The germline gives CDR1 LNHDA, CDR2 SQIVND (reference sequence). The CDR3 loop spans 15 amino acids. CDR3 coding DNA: TGTGCCAGTAGTTATAACCGAAACGGGAACACTGAAGCTTTCTTT. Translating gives CASSYNRNGNTEAFF.

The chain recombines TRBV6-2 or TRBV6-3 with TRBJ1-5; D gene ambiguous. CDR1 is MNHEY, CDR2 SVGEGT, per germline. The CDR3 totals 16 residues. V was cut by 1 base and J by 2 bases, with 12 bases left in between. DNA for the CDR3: TGTGCCAGCAGTTACTGGCGGAAAGTGGGCAATCAGCCCCAGCATTTT. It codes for CASSYWRKVGNQPQHF.

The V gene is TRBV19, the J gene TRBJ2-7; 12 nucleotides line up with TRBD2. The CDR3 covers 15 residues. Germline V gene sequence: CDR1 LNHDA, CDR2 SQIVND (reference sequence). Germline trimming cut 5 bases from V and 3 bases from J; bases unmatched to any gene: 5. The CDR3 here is CASSGTSGGYYEQYF. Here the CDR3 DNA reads TGTGCCAGTAGTGGAACTAGCGGGGGGTACTACGAGCAGTACTTC.

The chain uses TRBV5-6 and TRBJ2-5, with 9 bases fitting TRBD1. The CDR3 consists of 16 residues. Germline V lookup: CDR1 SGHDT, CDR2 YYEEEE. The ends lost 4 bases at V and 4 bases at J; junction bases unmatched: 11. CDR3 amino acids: CASSNPTGGAGETQYF. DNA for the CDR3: TGTGCCAGCAGCAACCCAACAGGGGGCGCGGGAGAGACCCAGTACTTC.

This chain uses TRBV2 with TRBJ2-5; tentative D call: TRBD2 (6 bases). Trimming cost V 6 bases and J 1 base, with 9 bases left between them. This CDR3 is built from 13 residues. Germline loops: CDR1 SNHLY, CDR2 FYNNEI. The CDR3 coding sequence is TGTGCCAGCAGCGGGGACTCCCAAGAGACCCAGTACTTC. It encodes CASSGDSQETQYF.

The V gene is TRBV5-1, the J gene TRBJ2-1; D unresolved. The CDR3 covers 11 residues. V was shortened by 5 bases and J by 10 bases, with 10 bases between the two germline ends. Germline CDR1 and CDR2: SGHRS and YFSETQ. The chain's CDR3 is CASRDNGEQFF. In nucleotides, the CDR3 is TGCGCCAGCAGGGATAACGGGGAGCAGTTCTTC.

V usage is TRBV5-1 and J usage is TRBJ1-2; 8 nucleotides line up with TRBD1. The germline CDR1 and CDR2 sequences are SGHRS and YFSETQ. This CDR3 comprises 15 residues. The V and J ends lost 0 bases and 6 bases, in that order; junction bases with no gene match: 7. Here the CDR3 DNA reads TGCGCCAGCAGCTTGGGGGCAGGGGGCCTAGATGGCTACACCTTC. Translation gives CASSLGAGGLDGYTF.

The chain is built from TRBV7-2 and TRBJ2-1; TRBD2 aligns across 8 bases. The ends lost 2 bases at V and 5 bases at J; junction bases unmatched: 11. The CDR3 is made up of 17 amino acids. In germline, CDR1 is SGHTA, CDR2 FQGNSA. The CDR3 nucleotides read TGTGCCAGCAGCTTACGGTCGGGGGGGCCCTACCACAATGAGCAGTTCTTC. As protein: CASSLRSGGPYHNEQFF.

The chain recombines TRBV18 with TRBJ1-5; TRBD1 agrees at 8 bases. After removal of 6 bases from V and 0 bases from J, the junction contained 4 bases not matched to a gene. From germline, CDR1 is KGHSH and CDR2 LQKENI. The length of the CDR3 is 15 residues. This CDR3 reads CASSPGTGSNQPQHF. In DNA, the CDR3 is TGTGCCAGCTCGCCCGGGACAGGTAGCAATCAGCCCCAGCATTTT. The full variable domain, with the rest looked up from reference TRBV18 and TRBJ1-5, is NAGVMQNPRHLVRRRGQEARLRCSPMKGHSHVYWYRQLPEEGLKFMVYLQKENIIDESGMPKERFSAEFPKEGPSILRIQQVVRGDSAAYFCASSPGTGSNQPQHFGDGTRLSIL.

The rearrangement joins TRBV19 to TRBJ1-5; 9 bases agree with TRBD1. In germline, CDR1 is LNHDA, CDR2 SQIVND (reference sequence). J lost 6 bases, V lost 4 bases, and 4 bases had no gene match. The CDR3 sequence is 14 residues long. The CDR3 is CASSTTGGSQPQHF. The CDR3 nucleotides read TGTGCCAGTAGTACCACAGGGGGCTCTCAGCCCCAGCATTTT.

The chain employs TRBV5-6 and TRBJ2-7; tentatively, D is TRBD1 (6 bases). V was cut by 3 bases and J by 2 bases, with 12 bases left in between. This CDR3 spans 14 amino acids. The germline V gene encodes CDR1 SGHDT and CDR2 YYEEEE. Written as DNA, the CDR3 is TGTGCCAGCAGCTCGGAGACAGGAGCCTACGAGCAGTACTTC. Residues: CASSSETGAYEQYF.

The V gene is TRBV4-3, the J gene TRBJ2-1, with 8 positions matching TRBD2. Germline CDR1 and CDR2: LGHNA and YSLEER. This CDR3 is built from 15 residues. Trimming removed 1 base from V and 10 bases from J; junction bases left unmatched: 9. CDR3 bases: TGCGCCAGCAGCCAAGGGACGGGGGGGCCGGGAGAGCAGTTCTTC. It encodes CASSQGTGGPGEQFF.

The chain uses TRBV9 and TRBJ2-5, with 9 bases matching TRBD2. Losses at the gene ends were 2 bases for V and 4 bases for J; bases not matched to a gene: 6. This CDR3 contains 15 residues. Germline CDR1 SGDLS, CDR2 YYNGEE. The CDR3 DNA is TGTGCCAGCAGCGTGCAGCGGGGGGCAGGAGAGACCCAGTACTTC. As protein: CASSVQRGAGETQYF.

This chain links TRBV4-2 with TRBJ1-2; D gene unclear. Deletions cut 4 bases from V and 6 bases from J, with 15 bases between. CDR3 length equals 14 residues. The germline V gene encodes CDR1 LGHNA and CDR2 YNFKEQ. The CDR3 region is CASSLDTVLNGYTF. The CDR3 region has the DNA TGTGCCAGCAGCCTTGATACAGTCCTGAATGGCTACACCTTC.

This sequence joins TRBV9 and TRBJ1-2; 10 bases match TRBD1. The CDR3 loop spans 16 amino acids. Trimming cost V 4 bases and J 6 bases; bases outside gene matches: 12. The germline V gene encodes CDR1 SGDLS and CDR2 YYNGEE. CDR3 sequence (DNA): TGTGCCAGCAGCCCCAGACAGGGGGCGTACAATAATGGCTACACCTTC. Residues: CASSPRQGAYNNGYTF. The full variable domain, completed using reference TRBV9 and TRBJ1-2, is DSGVTQTPKHLITATGQRVTLRCSPRSGDLSVYWYQQSLDQGLQFLIQYYNGEERAKGNILERFSAQQFPDLHSELNLSSLELGDSALYFCASSPRQGAYNNGYTFGSGTRLTVV.

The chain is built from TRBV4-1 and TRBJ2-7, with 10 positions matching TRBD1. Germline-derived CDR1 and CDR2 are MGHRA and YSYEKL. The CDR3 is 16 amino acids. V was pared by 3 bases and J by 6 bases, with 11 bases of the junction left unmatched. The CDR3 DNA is TGCGCCAGCAGCCAGGAACCGGGACAGGGGCGGGTCGAGCAGTACTTC. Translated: CASSQEPGQGRVEQYF.

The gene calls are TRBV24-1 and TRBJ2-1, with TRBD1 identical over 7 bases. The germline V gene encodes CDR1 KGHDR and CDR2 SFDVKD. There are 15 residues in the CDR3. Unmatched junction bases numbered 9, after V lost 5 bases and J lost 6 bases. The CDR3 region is CATSAGRTGPNEQFF. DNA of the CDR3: TGTGCCACCAGTGCCGGCCGGACAGGTCCCAATGAGCAGTTCTTC.

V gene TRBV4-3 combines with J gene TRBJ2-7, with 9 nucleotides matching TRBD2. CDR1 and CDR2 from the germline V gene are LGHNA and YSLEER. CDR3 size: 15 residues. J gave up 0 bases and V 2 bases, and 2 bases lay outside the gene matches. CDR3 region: CASSQSSGASYEQYF. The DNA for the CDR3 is TGCGCCAGCAGCCAATCTAGCGGGGCCTCCTACGAGCAGTACTTC.

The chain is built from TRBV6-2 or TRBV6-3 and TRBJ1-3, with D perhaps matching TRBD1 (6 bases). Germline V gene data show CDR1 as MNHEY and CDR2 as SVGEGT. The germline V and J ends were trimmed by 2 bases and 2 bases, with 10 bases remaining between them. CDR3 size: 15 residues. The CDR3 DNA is TGTGCCAGCAGTTACCCCGGGACACCTGGAAACACCATATATTTT. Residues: CASSYPGTPGNTIYF.

This chain's CDR3 is CAFSRNTEAFF. CDR3 in DNA: TGTGCCTTCTCCCGGAACACTGAAGCTTTCTTT. V is TRBV30 and J is TRBJ1-1, with D hard to call. Germline CDR1 GTSNPN, CDR2 SVGIG (reference sequence). Trimming removed 7 bases at V and 1 base at J, with 7 bases between. The CDR3 runs 11 residues.

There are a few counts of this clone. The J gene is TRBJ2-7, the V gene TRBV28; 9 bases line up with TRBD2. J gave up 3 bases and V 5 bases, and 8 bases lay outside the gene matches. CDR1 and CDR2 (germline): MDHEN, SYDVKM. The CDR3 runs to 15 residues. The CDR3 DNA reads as TGTGCCAGCAGTCCGGCGGGGGGGCGAAACTACGAGCAGTACTTC. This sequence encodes CASSPAGGRNYEQYF.